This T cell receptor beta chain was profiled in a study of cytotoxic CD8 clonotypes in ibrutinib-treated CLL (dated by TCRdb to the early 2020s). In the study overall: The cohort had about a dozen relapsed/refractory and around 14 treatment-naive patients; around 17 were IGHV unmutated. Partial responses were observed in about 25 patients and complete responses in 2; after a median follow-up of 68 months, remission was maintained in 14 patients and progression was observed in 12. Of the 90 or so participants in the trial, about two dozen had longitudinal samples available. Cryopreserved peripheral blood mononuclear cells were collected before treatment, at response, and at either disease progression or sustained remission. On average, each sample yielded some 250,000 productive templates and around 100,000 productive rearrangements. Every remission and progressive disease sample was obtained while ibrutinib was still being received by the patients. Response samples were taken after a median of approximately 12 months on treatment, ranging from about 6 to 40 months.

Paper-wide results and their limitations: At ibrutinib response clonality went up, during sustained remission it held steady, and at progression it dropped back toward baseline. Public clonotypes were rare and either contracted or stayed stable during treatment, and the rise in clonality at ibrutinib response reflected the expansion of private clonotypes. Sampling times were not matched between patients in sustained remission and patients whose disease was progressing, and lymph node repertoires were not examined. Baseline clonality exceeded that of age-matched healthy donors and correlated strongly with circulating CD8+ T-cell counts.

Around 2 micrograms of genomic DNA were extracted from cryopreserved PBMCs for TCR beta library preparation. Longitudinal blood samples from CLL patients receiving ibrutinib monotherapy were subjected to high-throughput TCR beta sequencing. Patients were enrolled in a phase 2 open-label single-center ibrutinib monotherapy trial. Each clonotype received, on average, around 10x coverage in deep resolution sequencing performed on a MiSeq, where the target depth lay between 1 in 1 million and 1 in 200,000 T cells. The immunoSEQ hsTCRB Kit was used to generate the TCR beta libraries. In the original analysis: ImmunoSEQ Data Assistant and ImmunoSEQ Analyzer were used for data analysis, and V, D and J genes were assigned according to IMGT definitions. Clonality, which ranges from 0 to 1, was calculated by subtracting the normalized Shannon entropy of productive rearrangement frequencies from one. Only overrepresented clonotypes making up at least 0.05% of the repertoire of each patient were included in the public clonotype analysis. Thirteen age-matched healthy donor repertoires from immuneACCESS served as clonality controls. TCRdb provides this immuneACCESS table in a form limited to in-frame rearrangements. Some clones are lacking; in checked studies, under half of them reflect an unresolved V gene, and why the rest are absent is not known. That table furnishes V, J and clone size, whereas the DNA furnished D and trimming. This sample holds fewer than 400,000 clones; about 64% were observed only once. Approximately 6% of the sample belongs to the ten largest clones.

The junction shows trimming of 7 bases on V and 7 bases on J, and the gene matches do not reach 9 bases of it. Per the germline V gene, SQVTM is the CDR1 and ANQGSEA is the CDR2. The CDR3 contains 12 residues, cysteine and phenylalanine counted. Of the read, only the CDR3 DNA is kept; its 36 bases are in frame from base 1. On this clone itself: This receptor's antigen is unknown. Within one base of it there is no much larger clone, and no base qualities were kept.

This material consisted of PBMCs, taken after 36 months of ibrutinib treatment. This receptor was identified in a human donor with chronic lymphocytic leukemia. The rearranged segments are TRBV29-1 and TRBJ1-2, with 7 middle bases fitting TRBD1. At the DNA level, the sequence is TGCAGCGGGTCCCAGGGGGAATTTGGCTACACCTTC. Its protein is CSGSQGEFGYTF.